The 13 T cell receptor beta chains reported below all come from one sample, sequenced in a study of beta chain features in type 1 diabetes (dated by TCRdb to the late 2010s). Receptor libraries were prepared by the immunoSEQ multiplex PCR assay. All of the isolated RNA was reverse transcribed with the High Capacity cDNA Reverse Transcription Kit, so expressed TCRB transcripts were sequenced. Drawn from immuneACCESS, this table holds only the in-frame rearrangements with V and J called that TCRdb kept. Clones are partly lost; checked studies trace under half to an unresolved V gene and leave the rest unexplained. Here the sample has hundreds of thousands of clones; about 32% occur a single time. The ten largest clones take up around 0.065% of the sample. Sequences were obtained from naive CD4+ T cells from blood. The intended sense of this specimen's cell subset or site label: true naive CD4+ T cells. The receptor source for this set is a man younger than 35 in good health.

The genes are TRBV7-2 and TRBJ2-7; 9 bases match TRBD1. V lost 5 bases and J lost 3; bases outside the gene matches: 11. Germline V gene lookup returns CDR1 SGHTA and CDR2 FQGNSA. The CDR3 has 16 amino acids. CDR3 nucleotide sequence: TGTGCCAGCAGCATGAGGACAGGGGACTACGTCTACGAGCAGTACTTC. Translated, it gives CASSMRTGDYVYEQYF.

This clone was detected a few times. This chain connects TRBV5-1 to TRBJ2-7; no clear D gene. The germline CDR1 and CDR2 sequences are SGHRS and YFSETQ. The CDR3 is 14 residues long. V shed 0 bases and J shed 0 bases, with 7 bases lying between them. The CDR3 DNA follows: TGCGCCAGCAGCTTGGCGTCCAGCTCCTACGAGCAGTACTTC. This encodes CASSLASSSYEQYF.

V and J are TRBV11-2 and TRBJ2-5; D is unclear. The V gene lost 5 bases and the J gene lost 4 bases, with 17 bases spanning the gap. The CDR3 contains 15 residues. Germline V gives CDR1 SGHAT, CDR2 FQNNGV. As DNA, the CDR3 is TGTGCCAGCAGCCCTAACCCTGGGAATTCAGAGACCCAGTACTTC. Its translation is CASSPNPGNSETQYF.

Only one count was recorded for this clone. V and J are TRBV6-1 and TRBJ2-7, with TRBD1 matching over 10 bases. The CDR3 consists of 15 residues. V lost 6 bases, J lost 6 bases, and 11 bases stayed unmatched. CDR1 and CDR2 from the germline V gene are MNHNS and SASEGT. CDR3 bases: TGTGCCAGCAGACCTCCCGGGACAGGGGTTGTCGAGCAGTACTTC. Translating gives CASRPPGTGVVEQYF.

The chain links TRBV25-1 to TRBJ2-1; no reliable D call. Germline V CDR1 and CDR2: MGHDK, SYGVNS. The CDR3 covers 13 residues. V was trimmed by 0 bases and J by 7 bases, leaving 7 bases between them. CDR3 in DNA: TGTGCCAGCAGTGAATATCCGGCAAATGAGCAGTTCTTC. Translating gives CASSEYPANEQFF.

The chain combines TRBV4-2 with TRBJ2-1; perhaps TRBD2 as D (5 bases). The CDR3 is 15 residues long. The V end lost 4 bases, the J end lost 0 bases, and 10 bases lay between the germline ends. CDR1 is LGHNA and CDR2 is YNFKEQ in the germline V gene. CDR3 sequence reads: CASSLIGLSYNEQFF. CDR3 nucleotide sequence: TGTGCCAGCAGCCTAATAGGACTCTCCTACAATGAGCAGTTCTTC.

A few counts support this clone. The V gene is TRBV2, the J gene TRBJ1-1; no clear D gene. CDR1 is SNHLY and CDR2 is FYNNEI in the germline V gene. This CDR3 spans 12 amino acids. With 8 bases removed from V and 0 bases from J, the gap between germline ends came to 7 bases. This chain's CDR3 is CASRTLNTEAFF. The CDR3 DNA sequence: TGTGCCAGCCGAACCTTGAACACTGAAGCTTTCTTT.

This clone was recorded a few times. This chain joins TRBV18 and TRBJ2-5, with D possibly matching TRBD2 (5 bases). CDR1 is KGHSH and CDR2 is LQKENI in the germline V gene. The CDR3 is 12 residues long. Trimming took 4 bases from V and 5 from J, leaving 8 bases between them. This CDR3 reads CASSQDWETQYF. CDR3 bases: TGTGCCAGCTCACAGGACTGGGAGACCCAGTACTTC. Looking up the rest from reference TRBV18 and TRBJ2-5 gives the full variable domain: NAGVMQNPRHLVRRRGQEARLRCSPMKGHSHVYWYRQLPEEGLKFMVYLQKENIIDESGMPKERFSAEFPKEGPSILRIQQVVRGDSAAYFCASSQDWETQYFGPGTRLLVL.

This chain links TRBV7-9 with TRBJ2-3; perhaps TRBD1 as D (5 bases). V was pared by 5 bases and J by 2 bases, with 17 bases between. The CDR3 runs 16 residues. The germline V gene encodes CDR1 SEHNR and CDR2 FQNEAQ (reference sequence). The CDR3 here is CASSAAPTAYTDTQYF. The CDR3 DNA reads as TGTGCCAGCAGCGCTGCCCCGACAGCCTACACAGATACGCAGTATTTT.

CDR3 in DNA: TGTGCCAGCACCGATGGGACGGCGAACATTCAGTACTTC. Translating gives CASTDGTANIQYF. The rearrangement uses TRBV7-2 and TRBJ2-4; TRBD1 or TRBD2 may be the D gene (5 bases each). Looked up from germline, CDR1 is SGHTA and CDR2 is FQGNSA. The length of the CDR3 is 13 residues. Trimming cost V 7 bases and J 7 bases, with 14 bases left between them.

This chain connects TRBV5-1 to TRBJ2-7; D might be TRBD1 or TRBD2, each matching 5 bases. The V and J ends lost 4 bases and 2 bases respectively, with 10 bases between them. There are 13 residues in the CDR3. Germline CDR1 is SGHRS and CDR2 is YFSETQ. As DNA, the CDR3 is TGCGCCAGCAGCAGGGGACGACCCTACGAGCAGTACTTC. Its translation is CASSRGRPYEQYF.

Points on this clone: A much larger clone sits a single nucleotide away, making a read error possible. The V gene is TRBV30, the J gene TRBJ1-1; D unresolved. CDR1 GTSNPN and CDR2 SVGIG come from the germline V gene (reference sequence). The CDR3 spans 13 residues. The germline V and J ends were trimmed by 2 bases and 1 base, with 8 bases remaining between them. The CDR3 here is CAWSLRSNTEAFF. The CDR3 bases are TGTGCCTGGAGTTTGCGCTCGAACACTGAAGCTTTCTTT.

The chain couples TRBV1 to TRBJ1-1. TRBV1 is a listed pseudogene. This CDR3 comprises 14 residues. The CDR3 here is CTSSQDEGGTEAFF. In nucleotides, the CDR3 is TGCACCAGCAGCCAAGACGAGGGGGGCACTGAAGCTTTCTTT.